The entry below gives a single T cell receptor beta chain sequence along with its context. This record comes from a study of cytomegalovirus exposure and HLA in healthy donors. The PCR had 60 Vbeta and 13 Jbeta primers. Clones were read by immunoSEQ multiplex PCR, and TCRdb kept only the in-frame ones, dropping some. This repertoire includes around 160,000 clones. Germline CDR1 is SGHAT and CDR2 is FQNNGV. The CDR3 runs 16 residues. Germline trimming cut 3 bases from V and 3 bases from J; bases unmatched to any gene: 8. Input material: PBMCs. The chain is built from TRBV11-2 and TRBJ2-5, with 9 bases aligning to TRBD2. The TCR comes from a woman in her forties or fifties in good health and CMV-seronegative. The CDR3 DNA follows: TGTGCCAGCAGCTTCAAGGGGGCGGGGGGGAAAGAGACCCAGTACTTC. Translated, it gives CASSFKGAGGKETQYF.